Each of the 6 T cell receptor beta chains below was sequenced from the same sample in a study of naive and memory T cell subsets. Both TRBC1 and TRBC2 were covered by a beta constant-region primer of two equimolar oligonucleotides. TCRdb ran MiXCR on the UMI-ligation and nested PCR reads and lists one entry per CDR3 protein. The sample has about 90,000 distinct CDR3 sequences; 7% are singletons. Sequencing used central memory CD4+ T cells from blood. The receptors come from a human donor in good health.

This clonotype has just a few counts. The chain has TRBV28 and TRBJ1-4; a weak D match, TRBD1 (5 bases). Germline V CDR1 and CDR2: MDHEN, SYDVKM. Trimming removed 5 bases at V and 7 bases at J, with 11 bases between. This CDR3 contains 13 residues. The CDR3 loop reads CASSTRQIEKLFF. CDR3 DNA: TGTGCCAGCAGTACCCGACAGATTGAAAAACTGTTTTTT.

As concerns this clonotype: One junction end does not reproduce the germline sequence, and a read error may be involved. The chain links TRBV7-7 to TRBJ2-3; weak D call: TRBD2 (6 bases). The CDR3 has 16 residues. Germline values: CDR1 SSHAT, CDR2 FNYEAQ (reference sequence). The CDR3, as DNA: TGTGCTAGCAGCCCCCTCGGGGGAGCGGGCACAGATACGCAGTATTTT. As protein: CASSPLGGAGTDTQYF.

The chain employs TRBV6-1 and TRBJ2-1; D could derive from TRBD1 or TRBD2 (5 bases each). Germline loops: CDR1 MNHNS, CDR2 SASEGT. This CDR3 has 14 amino acids. Deletions cut 11 bases from V and 5 bases from J, with 19 bases between. The CDR3 spells CAVVARGGDNEQFF. The CDR3 nucleotides read TGTGCCGTGGTCGCCCGGGGCGGTGACAATGAGCAGTTCTTC.

This clonotype was observed many times. CDR3 DNA: TGTGCCAGTAGAAATGCGGGGGAGCTGTTTTTT. Protein: CASRNAGELFF. The chain is built from TRBV19 and TRBJ2-2, with D uncertain. Trimming took off 6 bases at V and 8 bases at J, with 7 bases between the two ends. Germline V gene lookup returns CDR1 LNHDA and CDR2 SQIVND (reference sequence). This CDR3 contains 11 residues.

Ten or more counts support this clonotype. V is TRBV6-1 and J is TRBJ2-7; 7 positions agree with TRBD2. Germline V gene sequence: CDR1 MNHNS, CDR2 SASEGT. The CDR3 consists of 16 residues. J was trimmed by 0 bases and V by 3 bases; bases with no gene match: 8. The CDR3 coding sequence is TGTGCCAGCAGTGACCCCCGGGACTACAACTCCTACGAGCAGTACTTC. Encoded protein: CASSDPRDYNSYEQYF.

A few counts support this clonotype. The chain has TRBV7-2 and TRBJ2-7; unclear D gene. Germline V CDR1 and CDR2: SGHTA, FQGNSA. This CDR3 comprises 13 residues. V was cut by 4 bases and J by 4 bases, with 11 bases left in between. The CDR3 DNA reads as TGTGCCAGCAGCTCTCGACTGACTTACGAGCAGTACTTC. The encoded protein is CASSSRLTYEQYF. The variable domain in full, completed from reference TRBV7-2 and TRBJ2-7, reads GAGVSQSPSNKVTEKGKDVELRCDPISGHTALYWYRQSLGQGLEFLIYFQGNSAPDKSGLPSDRFSAERTGGSVSTLTIQRTQQEDSAVYLCASSSRLTYEQYFGPGTRLTVT.